These 3 T cell receptor beta chains share one sample of origin, sequenced in a study of cytomegalovirus exposure and HLA in healthy donors. PCR amplification relied on 60 Vbeta primers (plus 13 Jbeta primers). Here immunoSEQ multiplex PCR was the method, and the copy in TCRdb shows in-frame clones only, minus some. The table lists fewer than 200,000 clones, around 90% of them singletons. The sequenced material came from PBMCs. Receptors originate from a boy aged 2-9 years in good health and CMV-seronegative.

The V gene is TRBV6-5, the J gene TRBJ1-1, with a tentative D call TRBD1 (6 bases). Looked up from germline, CDR1 is MNHEY and CDR2 is SVGAGI. V lost 6 bases to trimming and J lost 0 bases, with 11 bases between them. CDR3 length: 14 residues. The chain's CDR3 is CASRNRVVNTEAFF. The CDR3 DNA sequence: TGTGCCAGCAGGAACAGGGTTGTGAACACTGAAGCTTTCTTT.

The chain recombines TRBV15 with TRBJ2-1; D remains unclear. This CDR3 comprises 14 residues. Per the germline V gene, CDR1 is LNHNV and CDR2 is YYDKDF (reference sequence). V lost 9 bases to trimming and J lost 2 bases, with 14 bases between them. This chain's CDR3 is CATLSPSAYNEQFF. The CDR3 nucleotides are TGTGCCACGCTATCTCCTTCCGCCTACAATGAGCAGTTCTTC.

The chain has TRBV7-9 and TRBJ1-4; TRBD1 agrees at 8 bases. There are 17 residues in the CDR3. Germline V gene sequence: CDR1 SEHNR, CDR2 FQNEAQ (reference sequence). The ends lost 5 bases at V and 0 bases at J; junction bases unmatched: 8. The CDR3 nucleotides are TGTGCCAGCAGCCCTACACGGACAGGGCCAACTAATGAAAAACTGTTTTTT. Protein product: CASSPTRTGPTNEKLFF.